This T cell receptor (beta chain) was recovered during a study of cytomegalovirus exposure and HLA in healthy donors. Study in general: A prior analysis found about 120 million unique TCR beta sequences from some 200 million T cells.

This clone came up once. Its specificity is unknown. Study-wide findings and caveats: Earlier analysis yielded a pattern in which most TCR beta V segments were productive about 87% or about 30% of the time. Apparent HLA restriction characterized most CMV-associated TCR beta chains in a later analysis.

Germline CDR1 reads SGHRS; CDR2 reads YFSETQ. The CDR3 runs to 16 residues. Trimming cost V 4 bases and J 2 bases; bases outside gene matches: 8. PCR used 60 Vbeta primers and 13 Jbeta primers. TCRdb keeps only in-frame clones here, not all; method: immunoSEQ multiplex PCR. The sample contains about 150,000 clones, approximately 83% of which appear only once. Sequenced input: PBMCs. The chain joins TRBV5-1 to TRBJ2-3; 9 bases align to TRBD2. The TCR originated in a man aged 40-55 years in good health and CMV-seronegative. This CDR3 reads CASSRLAGLYTDTQYF. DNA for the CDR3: TGCGCCAGCAGCCGCCTAGCGGGGCTATACACAGATACGCAGTATTTT.